This record concerns one T cell receptor (beta chain) sequence. As yet, its antigen is unknown. The method was immunoSEQ multiplex PCR; TCRdb's version includes in-frame clones alone and lacks a portion of them. The sample has 100,000 to 120,000 clones; about 87% are singletons. The V end lost 3 bases, the J end lost 4 bases, and 12 bases lay between the germline ends. Germline V CDR1 and CDR2: WNHNN, SYGVQD (reference sequence). The CDR3 totals 14 residues. The sample is drawn from a study of T cell responses to AZD1222 COVID-19 vaccine. Findings and limits, study-wide: Spike-wide coverage was observed for vaccine-associated CD4 TCRs, with dominant responses at 160-218 and 743-854.

The receptor was derived from an adult in good health. The chain links TRBV10-1 to TRBJ1-2, with D possibly TRBD1 on 6 matching bases. The specimen comprised peripheral blood, sampled on day 0 of AZD1222 vaccination. In DNA form, the CDR3 reads TGCGCCAGCAGTGAAACCCGGGACACCTATGGCTACACCTTC. Its translation: CASSETRDTYGYTF.